The 15 T cell receptor beta chains given below trace back to one sample, sequenced in a study of OX40 agonist ivuxolimab in advanced cancers. Method: immunoSEQ multiplex PCR; TCRdb's copy keeps in-frame clones and lacks some. Among about 52,000 clones listed, 70% to 90% were seen once. Source: CD4+ or CD8+ T cells sorted from blood, taken in a trial of the OX40 agonist ivuxolimab. The receptor set was obtained from an adult with an advanced solid tumor such as melanoma, head and neck, liver or kidney cancer.

The chain carries TRBV29-1 and TRBJ2-5; the match to TRBD1 covers 7 bases. The ends lost 3 bases at V and 0 bases at J; junction bases unmatched: 10. CDR3 length equals 16 residues. Germline V gene sequence: CDR1 SQVTM, CDR2 ANQGSEA. The CDR3 DNA reads as TGCAGCGTTGAGAGGGGGCACCGAGGAAACCAAGAGACCCAGTACTTC. As protein: CSVERGHRGNQETQYF.

This chain connects TRBV6-6 to TRBJ1-1; tentatively, D is TRBD1 (5 bases). Deletions cut 5 bases from V and 3 bases from J, with 16 bases between. The CDR3 is made up of 15 amino acids. Germline CDR1 MNHNY, CDR2 SVGAGI (reference sequence). The CDR3 bases are TGTGCCAGCAGTAATCGGGACGGACTATACACTGAAGCTTTCTTT. As protein: CASSNRDGLYTEAFF.

The rearrangement joins TRBV28 to TRBJ2-5; the D is unclear. Looked up from germline, CDR1 is MDHEN and CDR2 is SYDVKM. V was clipped by 10 bases and J by 5 bases, with 17 bases between them. The CDR3 is made up of 13 amino acids. The CDR3 loop is CATTLRIRETQYF. The CDR3 bases are TGTGCCACCACACTAAGGATAAGGGAGACCCAGTACTTC.

This chain links TRBV9 with TRBJ1-1; D might be TRBD1 (5 bases). This CDR3 region has 15 residues. Trimming took off 4 bases at V and 1 base at J, with 14 bases between the two ends. CDR1 is SGDLS, CDR2 YYNGEE, per germline. For the CDR3, the DNA is TGTGCCAGCAGCCCATCGGGACTTCCGAACACTGAAGCTTTCTTT. Amino acids: CASSPSGLPNTEAFF.

A word on this clone: At one of its ends the junction is not consistent with the germline gene, which may arise from a read error. CDR3 sequence (DNA): TGTGCCAGCAGCCCCGAGGGGGAGGGGGCTGACTTC. This translates into CASSPEGEGADF. The chain is built from TRBV13 and TRBJ1-2; 7 nucleotides agree with TRBD1. The CDR3 spans 12 residues. The germline V gene has CDR1 PRHDT and CDR2 FYEKMQ (reference sequence).

CDR3 DNA: TGTGCCAGCAGCGCACAGGGGCCGGAAGCTTTCTTT. Its translation is CASSAQGPEAFF. The V call is TRBV9, the J call TRBJ1-1, with 7 bases identical to TRBD1. This CDR3 region has 12 residues. J lost 8 bases, V lost 3 bases, and 4 bases had no gene match. Germline V lookup: CDR1 SGDLS, CDR2 YYNGEE.

V usage is TRBV7-2 and J usage is TRBJ2-7; D gene unclear. The V gene lost 5 bases and the J gene lost 4 bases, with 12 bases spanning the gap. The CDR3 sequence is 13 residues long. Germline CDR1 and CDR2: SGHTA and FQGNSA. The CDR3 sequence: CASSQGNGYEQYF. The CDR3 DNA reads as TGTGCCAGCAGCCAAGGGAACGGGTACGAGCAGTACTTC. Complete variable domain (other parts from reference TRBV7-2 and TRBJ2-7): GAGVSQSPSNKVTEKGKDVELRCDPISGHTALYWYRQSLGQGLEFLIYFQGNSAPDKSGLPSDRFSAERTGGSVSTLTIQRTQQEDSAVYLCASSQGNGYEQYFGPGTRLTVT.

Only one count was recorded for this clone. J is TRBJ2-3 and V is TRBV7-9; no reliable D call. V was trimmed by 5 bases and J by 0 bases, leaving 12 bases between them. Germline CDR1 and CDR2: SEHNR and FQNEAQ (reference sequence). This CDR3 comprises 15 residues. DNA of the CDR3: TGTGCCAGCAGCGCACTCGTAGGCAGCACAGATACGCAGTATTTT. Its protein product is CASSALVGSTDTQYF.

The V and J genes are TRBV7-6 and TRBJ1-2; no reliable D call. Germline-derived CDR1 and CDR2 are SGHVS and FNYEAQ. With 1 base removed from V and 6 bases from J, the gap between germline ends came to 9 bases. This CDR3 spans 13 amino acids. CDR3 protein: CASSLVTFDGYTF. The CDR3 coding sequence is TGTGCCAGCAGCTTAGTCACTTTTGATGGCTACACCTTC.

This chain links TRBV19 with TRBJ1-5; possible D gene TRBD1, 5 bases. The germline gives CDR1 LNHDA, CDR2 SQIVND (reference sequence). Trimming took 5 bases from V and 4 from J, leaving 12 bases between them. The CDR3 loop spans 14 amino acids. CDR3 DNA: TGTGCCAGTAGTGTTGGTGGGGGTAATCAGCCCCAGCATTTT. Encoded protein: CASSVGGGNQPQHF.

The rearrangement uses TRBV5-1 and TRBJ1-1; tentatively, D is TRBD1 (5 bases). V was shortened by 8 bases and J by 0 bases, with 11 bases between the two germline ends. The V gene's germline CDR1 is SGHRS and CDR2 YFSETQ. This CDR3 is built from 13 residues. CDR3 sequence: CASLGVMNTEAFF. The CDR3 DNA reads as TGCGCCAGTCTAGGGGTGATGAACACTGAAGCTTTCTTT.

This rearrangement joins TRBV9 to TRBJ2-2; 11 nucleotides line up with TRBD2. V gave up 3 bases and J gave up 5 bases; unmatched junction bases: 6. There are 16 residues in the CDR3. CDR1 and CDR2 from the germline V gene are SGDLS and YYNGEE. CDR3 DNA: TGTGCCAGCAGCGACCTTAGCGGGGGGGAGACCGGGGAGCTGTTTTTT. Its protein is CASSDLSGGETGELFF.

CDR3: CASSDIGEINQPQHF. The CDR3 coding sequence is TGTGCCAGCAGTGATATAGGGGAGATTAATCAGCCCCAGCATTTT. This chain connects TRBV6-1 to TRBJ1-5; a weak D match, TRBD1 (5 bases). The germline V and J ends were trimmed by 3 bases and 4 bases, with 13 bases remaining between them. CDR1 is MNHNS and CDR2 is SASEGT in the germline V gene. The CDR3 has 15 amino acids.

This chain uses TRBV19 with TRBJ2-1; D uncertain. The germline gives CDR1 LNHDA, CDR2 SQIVND (reference sequence). The CDR3 runs to 15 residues. V lost 5 bases and J 0 bases, leaving 11 bases between the germline ends. Here the CDR3 reads CASSSGPISYNEQFF. The CDR3 bases are TGTGCCAGTAGTTCCGGGCCCATCTCCTACAATGAGCAGTTCTTC.

The CDR3 coding sequence is TGTGCCAGCAGTTACTCGGAAGAGGCCCCCTACGAGCAGTACTTC. Protein: CASSYSEEAPYEQYF. V and J are TRBV6-5 and TRBJ2-5; D gene uncertain. The closer fit of TRBJ2-7 to the DNA end suggests the J call may be wrong. This CDR3 is built from 15 residues. The germline CDR1 and CDR2 sequences are MNHEY and SVGAGI.